Below, one T cell receptor beta chain is given with its context. The antigen is undetermined. This record comes from a study of cytomegalovirus exposure and HLA in healthy donors. Study as a whole: Most donors, 80% to 90% of several hundred genotyped, fell in the Caucasian-associated ancestry cluster.

Study conclusions and caveats: A later analysis found most CMV-associated TCR beta chains apparently HLA-restricted. In a later analysis, V- and J-gene trimming of beta chains associated with a DCLRE1C missense variant, replicated independently. The analysis excluded some indistinguishable V segments, including TRBV6-2 and TRBV6-3.

Trimming cost V 1 base and J 7 bases, with 14 bases left between them. Germline V gives CDR1 SGHVS, CDR2 FQNEAQ. CDR3 length equals 15 residues. Primers: 60 Vbeta forward and 13 Jbeta reverse. Measured with immunoSEQ multiplex PCR; TCRdb has only the in-frame clones, and not every one. This sample carries 100,000 to 150,000 clones, 70% to 85% of them seen once, and the ten largest clones take 3.5% to 5%. This chain connects TRBV7-8 to TRBJ1-5; no clear D. Sequenced material: PBMCs. This sequence was found in a male donor in good health and CMV-seropositive. This chain's CDR3 is CASSLVPGIGQPQHF. The DNA of the CDR3 is TGTGCCAGCAGCTTAGTACCGGGGATCGGACAGCCCCAGCATTTT.